This TCR beta chain emerged from a study of blood T cell repertoires in COVID-19. In the study overall: COVID-19 samples from acute and convalescent phases originated in the United States, Italy and Spain. Sample material is recorded as cDNA or gDNA derived from T cells, B-cell-depleted T cells, or PBMCs.

Looked up from germline, CDR1 is SNHLY and CDR2 is FYNNEI. V gave up 6 bases and J gave up 4 bases; unmatched junction bases: 5. The CDR3 has 13 amino acids. Original handling: Estimation of nucleated cell counts relied on the amplification of reference gene primers. Profiling relied on immunoSEQ multiplex PCR, and the TCRdb table lists in-frame clones only, not all of them. The DNA was the basis for D and trimming; V, J and clone size are from that table. The repertoire consists of approximately 190,000 clones, with 87% occurring once and the leading ten covering 20% to 25%. This clonotype originated in a man between 60 and 70 years old with active or convalescent COVID-19. The chain uses TRBV2 and TRBJ2-7; 8 bases align to TRBD2. Material: peripheral blood. CDR3 amino acids: CASSILAAYEQYF. In DNA form, the CDR3 reads TGTGCCAGCAGCATACTAGCGGCGTACGAGCAGTACTTC.